The sequence of this T cell receptor (beta chain) was determined in a study of T cell responses to AZD1222 COVID-19 vaccine. Study results and caveats: CD4 TCRs linked to vaccination spanned spike, dominating at 160-218 and 743-854. Variant regions that are unmutated are reportedly the target of nearly half of spike-specific TCRs.

This clone has more than one count but fewer than ten. Its antigen remains unknown. The V and J ends lost 0 bases and 3 bases respectively, with 14 bases between them. The CDR3 consists of 16 residues. The germline V gene has CDR1 SEHNR and CDR2 FQNEAQ (reference sequence). Generated by immunoSEQ multiplex PCR, the TCRdb table keeps only in-frame clones and is missing some. In the table there are around 130,000 clones, roughly nine tenths of which are singletons. This clonotype was obtained from an adult in good health. The source material was peripheral blood, sampled on day 0 of AZD1222 vaccination. The chain links TRBV7-9 to TRBJ1-1, with D perhaps TRBD1 (5 bases). This chain's CDR3 is CASSLAAGSGDTEAFF. In nucleotides, the CDR3 is TGTGCCAGCAGCTTAGCGGCAGGGAGTGGGGACACTGAAGCTTTCTTT.